This T cell receptor (beta chain) was retrieved from a study of T cell responses to AZD1222 COVID-19 vaccine (dated by TCRdb to 2020 to 2023). Study-level background: TCR sequencing was performed for about 250 trial participants, of whom 200 to 210 were given two doses of AZD1222 and around 26 were given two doses of MenACWY control vaccine. Trial participants were enrolled by age into 18-55, 56-69 and 70-plus year subgroups, with about 150, 28 and 57 TCR-sequenced participants respectively.

V sheds 3 bases and J sheds 2 bases, leaving 10 bases between their ends. From the cysteine through the phenylalanine, the CDR3 covers 15 amino acids. Solely the CDR3 DNA is kept, with 45 bases framed from the first base. The germline V gene yields MGHRA for CDR1 and YSYEKL for CDR2. General study outcomes and caveats: The 56-69-year group was small, and its depth increase did not reach significance, likely because of low power. Most participants were white British and females outnumbered males, and the authors suggested that clonal diversity may have been underestimated. Because no samples from the day 14 peak response were available, repertoires could be characterized only after the peak T cell response. Reportedly, almost half of the unique spike-specific TCRs recognized epitopes lying outside the regions that are mutated in the B.1.351 and B.1.1.7 variants. After two AZD1222 doses, spike-specific TCR breadth and depth were significantly higher than at day 0 and than in MenACWY recipients. Conclusions about previously exposed vaccinees were limited because only six AZD1222 recipients were SARS-CoV-2 seropositive at baseline. The whole spike protein was spanned by vaccine-associated CD4 TCRs, and dominant responses were seen in regions 160-218 and 743-854.

The CDR3 regions of human TCRbeta chains were analyzed by immunosequencing. For the original study's pipeline: TCRs in the repertoires were compared against a reference library of SARS-CoV-2-specific TCRs that had been generated with the MIRA antigen-specificity platform. Breadth was defined as the fraction of unique TCRs that were SARS-CoV-2-associated. Depth was defined as the fraction of total T cells that were SARS-CoV-2-associated. Using the MIRA data, every spike-specific TCR was mapped to the spike region that the TCR reacted to and assigned to either a CD4 or a CD8 class. Log10-transformed breadth and depth values were compared by one-way ANOVA with Sidak's multiple comparisons tests. TCRdb stores this immuneACCESS table with in-frame sequences only. Part of the clones is absent; in the studies checked, under half of the shortfall reflects unresolved V genes, and no reason is known for the rest. V, J and clone size reflect that table, while D and trimming were determined from the DNA. The sample profile shows approximately 140,000 clones; 93% of them were found once. The ten largest make up approximately 0.96% of the sample.

This clone was detected only once. What this receptor recognizes is not known. Base qualities were left out, and no much larger clone turns up one base away. The time point label, read with the paper, signifies: baseline before first vaccination. The sample's treatment or condition, from its label and the paper: meningococcal conjugate vaccine given as trial control. The vaccinee samples were drawn from two UK trials, COV001 and COV002, one of which was a single-blind randomized controlled phase 2/3 trial testing AZD1222 (ChAdOx1 nCoV-19) in healthy adults. Trial participant PBMC samples were collected at day 0 and day 28 after the second dose for TCRbeta chain sequencing.

The TCR originated in an adult in good health. Recombination connected TRBV4-1 to TRBJ2-2; the D gene is not confidently resolved. The sample in question was peripheral blood, obtained on day 0 of MenACWY control vaccination. In nucleotides, the sequence is TGCGCCAGCAGCCATGTCAGCCGAAACACCGGGGAGCTGTTTTTT. Its protein product is CASSHVSRNTGELFF.